These 14 T cell receptor beta chains share one sample of origin, sequenced in a study of control samples from healthy donors and cancer patients. TCRdb's table, derived via immunoSEQ multiplex PCR, lists solely in-frame clones and lacks some. The sample includes around 110,000 clones, 80% to 90% of them seen just once. The sample comprised PBMCs. These receptors were taken from a woman in her forties or fifties with colorectal cancer.

CDR3 DNA sequence: TGCGCCAGCAGCTTGGAATCAGGGCACTCGTACAATGAGCAGTTCTTC. Translation gives CASSLESGHSYNEQFF. The chain joins TRBV5-1 to TRBJ2-1; weak D call: TRBD1 (5 bases). The CDR3 is 16 residues long. The V gene's germline CDR1 is SGHRS and CDR2 YFSETQ. V dropped 0 bases and J dropped 4 bases, with 14 bases sitting between them. The whole variable domain, remainder taken from reference TRBV5-1 and TRBJ2-1, is KAGVTQTPRYLIKTRGQQVTLSCSPISGHRSVSWYQQTPGQGLQFLFEYFSETQRNKGNFPGRFSGRQFSNSRSEMNVSTLELGDSALYLCASSLESGHSYNEQFFGPGTRLTVL.

CDR3 in amino acids: CASSPFVGDGYTF. DNA of the CDR3: TGTGCCAGCAGTCCCTTTGTGGGAGATGGCTACACCTTC. The rearrangement uses TRBV6-5 and TRBJ1-2; D is unresolved. In germline, CDR1 is MNHEY, CDR2 SVGAGI. CDR3 length: 13 residues. The V end was cut by 5 bases, the J end by 6 bases, with 13 bases between.

The chain uses TRBV5-4 and TRBJ2-7; 14 nucleotides agree with TRBD2. The trim removed 3 bases at V and 2 bases at J, leaving 4 bases unmatched. The CDR3 covers 16 residues. Germline lookup yields CDR1 SGHNT and CDR2 YYREEE (reference sequence). In DNA, the CDR3 is TGTGCCAGCAGCTCCGGACTAGCGGGGGGCACCTACGAGCAGTACTTC. This translates into CASSSGLAGGTYEQYF.

The V gene is TRBV19, the J gene TRBJ1-1, with 9 bases aligning to TRBD1. CDR3 size: 15 residues. CDR1 is LNHDA and CDR2 is SQIVND in the germline V gene (reference sequence). After removal of 5 bases from V and 5 bases from J, the junction contained 9 bases not matched to a gene. The CDR3 loop is CASSPRQGVRTEAFF. The CDR3 DNA reads TGTGCCAGTAGTCCCAGACAGGGGGTCCGGACTGAAGCTTTCTTT.

This rearrangement joins TRBV27 to TRBJ2-7, with 8 positions matching TRBD2. Germline V gene data show CDR1 as MNHEY and CDR2 as SMNVEV (reference sequence). This CDR3 contains 15 residues. The J segment lost 4 bases and the V segment lost 6 bases, leaving 11 bases of the junction unmatched. The CDR3, as DNA: TGTGCCAGCAGATCCGCGCCCAGCGGGAGTTACGAGCAGTACTTC. This encodes CASRSAPSGSYEQYF.

The chain recombines TRBV19 with TRBJ1-1; D remains ambiguous. V lost 7 bases and J lost 0, with 9 bases in between. The CDR3 is 13 residues long. CDR1 LNHDA and CDR2 SQIVND come from the germline V gene (reference sequence). CDR3 bases: TGTGCCAGTACACTAGATATGAACACTGAAGCTTTCTTT. Protein: CASTLDMNTEAFF.

On this clone: The same CDR3 can be traced to other DNA sequences in this sample. V is TRBV7-3 and J is TRBJ2-1, with 10 nucleotides matching TRBD2. With V trimmed by 5 bases and J by 7 bases, 5 bases remained unmatched. The CDR3 is 14 residues long. The germline V gene has CDR1 SGHTA and CDR2 FQGTGA. The CDR3 here is CASSASGGANEQFF. The CDR3, as DNA: TGTGCCAGCAGCGCTAGCGGGGGAGCTAATGAGCAGTTCTTC.

The chain uses TRBV6-6 and TRBJ1-1; D is ambiguous. V gave up 0 bases and J gave up 1 base, with 6 bases separating them. This CDR3 is 14 amino acids long. From germline, CDR1 is MNHNY and CDR2 SVGAGI (reference sequence). CDR3 nucleotide sequence: TGTGCCAGCAGTTACTCATCCCCGAACACTGAAGCTTTCTTT. Translated, it gives CASSYSSPNTEAFF.

A single count supports this clone. The rearrangement links TRBV24-1 to TRBJ1-1; possible D gene TRBD1, 5 bases. The CDR3 is 13 amino acids. Germline CDR1 reads KGHDR; CDR2 reads SFDVKD. V was cut by 4 bases and J by 8 bases, with 13 bases left in between. The chain's CDR3 is CATSDPEWGEAFF. CDR3 sequence (DNA): TGTGCCACCAGTGACCCTGAGTGGGGGGAAGCTTTCTTT.

CDR3 protein: CASRQDRANTEAFF. CDR3 DNA: TGCGCCAGCCGACAGGACAGGGCTAACACTGAAGCTTTCTTT. The chain is built from TRBV5-1 and TRBJ1-1; 8 nucleotides line up with TRBD1. Germline CDR1 reads SGHRS; CDR2 reads YFSETQ. The ends lost 7 bases at V and 2 bases at J; junction bases unmatched: 7. This CDR3 comprises 14 residues.

The CDR3 sequence is CASSDVWALEKLFF. The CDR3 DNA is TGCGCCAGCAGTGACGTTTGGGCCCTTGAAAAACTGTTTTTT. This chain connects TRBV10-2 to TRBJ1-4; D call uncertain. CDR3 length equals 14 residues. V was trimmed by 3 bases and J by 7 bases, leaving 12 bases between them. Germline values: CDR1 WSHSY, CDR2 SAAADI.

V and J are TRBV19 and TRBJ1-3; D remains unclear. The CDR3 has 15 amino acids. With 7 bases removed from V and 0 bases from J, the gap between germline ends came to 13 bases. The germline gives CDR1 LNHDA, CDR2 SQIVND (reference sequence). Here the CDR3 DNA reads TGTGCCAGTATACCCGAACGGAGCTCTGGAAACACCATATATTTT. Translated: CASIPERSSGNTIYF.

The chain employs TRBV7-9 and TRBJ2-7; 9 bases line up with TRBD1. Losses at the gene ends were 1 base for V and 3 bases for J; bases not matched to a gene: 4. CDR1 and CDR2 from the germline V gene are SEHNR and FQNEAQ (reference sequence). The CDR3 sequence is 15 residues long. CDR3 bases: TGTGCCAGCAGCTTAGAGCGGACAGGGGTCTACGAGCAGTACTTC. It is translated as CASSLERTGVYEQYF. The whole variable domain, filled in from reference TRBV7-9 and TRBJ2-7, reads DTGVSQNPRHKITKRGQNVTFRCDPISEHNRLYWYRQTLGQGPEFLTYFQNEAQLEKSRLLSDRFSAERPKGSFSTLEIQRTEQGDSAMYLCASSLERTGVYEQYFGPGTRLTVT.

V is TRBV25-1 and J is TRBJ2-3; 8 bases fit TRBD1. The CDR3 loop spans 16 amino acids. With 6 bases clipped from V and 2 bases from J, the junction kept 10 bases outside the gene matches. Germline lookup yields CDR1 MGHDK and CDR2 SYGVNS. The CDR3 sequence: CASSTRTGSVTDTQYF. CDR3 sequence (DNA): TGTGCCAGCAGCACCCGGACAGGGTCCGTCACAGATACGCAGTATTTT.